This paragraph reports one TCR beta chain. The length of the CDR3 is 15 residues. Germline CDR1 SEHNR, CDR2 FQNEAQ (reference sequence). The junction had 6 bases not matched to a gene; V was cut back by 5 bases and J by 1 base. The data were obtained in a study of blood T cell repertoires in COVID-19. Study context: Specimens from acute and convalescent COVID-19 originated in the United States, Italy and Spain. Nucleic acid was either cDNA or gDNA, and it came from T cells, B-cell-depleted T cells, or PBMCs.

Sequencing used immunoSEQ multiplex PCR; TCRdb keeps in-frame clones, though not all of them. Here the sample spans approximately 88,000 clones, about 74% being singletons. This chain links TRBV7-9 with TRBJ2-7, with 9 bases identical to TRBD1. The origin of this receptor is a human donor in a cohort sampled during active COVID-19. The sample was peripheral blood. The CDR3 spells CASSAGQGKSYEQYF. The CDR3 coding sequence is TGTGCCAGCAGCGCCGGACAGGGGAAGTCCTACGAGCAGTACTTC.